A single sample gave rise to the 16 T cell receptor beta chains below, sequenced in a study of OX40 agonist ivuxolimab in advanced cancers. Measured with immunoSEQ multiplex PCR; TCRdb has only the in-frame clones, and not every one. The table has around 89,000 clones, roughly 93% seen once. Sequenced material: CD4+ or CD8+ T cells sorted from blood, taken in a trial of the OX40 agonist ivuxolimab. All receptors derive from an adult with an advanced solid tumor such as melanoma, head and neck, liver or kidney cancer.

A single count supports this clone. The V gene is TRBV18, the J gene TRBJ2-7, with 10 bases identical to TRBD2. V shed 3 bases and J 0 bases; nucleotides not matched to a gene: 5. Germline V lookup: CDR1 KGHSH, CDR2 LQKENI. The CDR3 runs 16 residues. The CDR3 nucleotides are TGTGCCAGCTCACCCACTAGCGGGGCTAACTCCTACGAGCAGTACTTC. Its translation: CASSPTSGANSYEQYF.

The V gene is TRBV7-2, the J gene TRBJ2-5; D unclear. Trimming took 5 bases from V and 2 from J, leaving 9 bases between them. Germline CDR1 reads SGHTA; CDR2 reads FQGNSA. CDR3 size: 13 residues. The chain's CDR3 is CASSLSRQETQYF. The DNA for the CDR3 is TGTGCCAGCAGCCTAAGCAGACAAGAGACCCAGTACTTC.

J is TRBJ1-5 and V is TRBV11-2; D perhaps matches TRBD1 (5 bases). Trimming removed 5 bases from V and 4 bases from J, with 6 bases in between. This CDR3 is 12 amino acids long. From germline, CDR1 is SGHAT and CDR2 FQNNGV. In DNA, the CDR3 is TGTGCCAGCAGCAGGGGAAATCAGCCCCAGCATTTT. It translates to CASSRGNQPQHF.

J is TRBJ2-2 and V is TRBV5-1; D not resolved. V was clipped by 0 bases and J by 2 bases, with 5 bases between them. CDR3 length equals 14 residues. From germline, CDR1 is SGHRS and CDR2 YFSETQ. DNA of the CDR3: TGCGCCAGCAGCTTGGCAGGAAACACCGGGGAGCTGTTTTTT. Translated: CASSLAGNTGELFF.

This chain uses TRBV19 with TRBJ1-2; D not resolved. The CDR3 covers 12 residues. Germline V gene lookup returns CDR1 LNHDA and CDR2 SQIVND (reference sequence). V was shortened by 5 bases and J by 8 bases, with 12 bases between the two germline ends. The DNA for the CDR3 is TGTGCCAGTAGTGCCCACACCGCCGGCTACACCTTC. Amino acids: CASSAHTAGYTF. The entire variable domain, with the rest obtained from reference TRBV19 and TRBJ1-2, is as follows: DGGITQSPKYLFRKEGQNVTLSCEQNLNHDAMYWYRQDPGQGLRLIYYSQIVNDFQKGDIAEGYSVSREKKESFPLTVTSAQKNPTAFYLCASSAHTAGYTFGSGTRLTVV.

The chain uses TRBV7-2 and TRBJ2-7; D is ambiguous. The CDR3 length is 12 residues. Germline assignment: CDR1 SGHTA and CDR2 FQGNSA. V was cut by 6 bases and J by 3 bases, with 9 bases left in between. The CDR3 nucleotides are TGTGCCAGCAGGCAGGAAAACTACGAGCAGTACTTC. Translating it yields CASRQENYEQYF.

The CDR3 DNA follows: TGCGCCAGCAGCCGACAGGGCGCTAGCGGGAACTACGAGCAGTACTTC. Residues: CASSRQGASGNYEQYF. The chain couples TRBV4-1 to TRBJ2-7; TRBD2 agrees at 9 bases. This CDR3 contains 16 residues. Germline CDR1 MGHRA, CDR2 YSYEKL. Trimming removed 4 bases from V and 3 bases from J; junction bases left unmatched: 10.

The V gene is TRBV11-3, the J gene TRBJ2-1; D remains unclear. The CDR3 consists of 18 residues. Per germline, CDR1 SGHNT and CDR2 YENEEA. V was shortened by 2 bases and J by 7 bases, with 24 bases between the two germline ends. As DNA, the CDR3 is TGTGCCAGCAGCTTAATATTCGGACGACGCACGGTTCTGAATGAGCAGTTCTTC. It codes for CASSLIFGRRTVLNEQFF.

This rearrangement joins TRBV5-6 to TRBJ1-1, with D unresolved. Germline V gene lookup returns CDR1 SGHDT and CDR2 YYEEEE. There are 14 residues in the CDR3. With 4 bases removed from V and 1 base from J, the gap between germline ends came to 11 bases. CDR3 DNA sequence: TGTGCCAGCAGCCTAAGGGCGGGGAACACTGAAGCTTTCTTT. It yields the protein CASSLRAGNTEAFF.

The rearrangement uses TRBV7-2 and TRBJ2-3; unclear D gene. Trimming pared 2 bases from V and 6 bases from J, leaving 6 bases between. The germline gives CDR1 SGHTA, CDR2 FQGNSA. This CDR3 is 12 amino acids long. The CDR3 nucleotides read TGTGCCAGCAGCTTATTGTCGGATACGCAGTATTTT. This translates into CASSLLSDTQYF.

This clone was found once. This CDR3 reads CSVGGPAGGMYNEQFF. Here the CDR3 DNA reads TGCAGCGTTGGAGGGCCAGCGGGGGGGATGTACAATGAGCAGTTCTTC. The chain links TRBV29-1 to TRBJ2-1; 10 positions match TRBD2. CDR1 is SQVTM, CDR2 ANQGSEA, per germline. The CDR3 is 16 amino acids. J gave up 4 bases and V 4 bases, and 10 bases lay outside the gene matches.

This clone has a handful of counts. V usage is TRBV5-6 and J usage is TRBJ2-7; D perhaps matches TRBD2 (5 bases). Germline V CDR1 and CDR2: SGHDT, YYEEEE. Trimming stripped 4 bases from V and 0 bases from J, with 17 bases between. CDR3 length: 16 residues. In DNA form, the CDR3 reads TGTGCCAGCAGCCTCATGGGGAAACTAGACTCCTACGAGCAGTACTTC. It yields the protein CASSLMGKLDSYEQYF.

The V gene is TRBV4-2, the J gene TRBJ2-1; 7 bases agree with TRBD2. CDR1 is LGHNA and CDR2 is YNFKEQ in the germline V gene. The CDR3 has 16 residues. Germline trimming cut 0 bases from V and 2 bases from J; bases unmatched to any gene: 4. The CDR3 sequence is CASSQDAGDPYNEQFF. The CDR3 region has the DNA TGTGCCAGCAGCCAAGATGCGGGGGACCCCTACAATGAGCAGTTCTTC.

V and J are TRBV6-1 and TRBJ1-3, with D uncertain. This CDR3 spans 14 amino acids. V lost 6 bases, J lost 8 bases, and 17 bases lay in between. Germline V gene sequence: CDR1 MNHNS, CDR2 SASEGT. Written as DNA, the CDR3 is TGTGCCAGCAGCTTGCCGGACTCAAGGTACACCATATATTTT. Encoded protein: CASSLPDSRYTIYF.

The V gene is TRBV7-9, the J gene TRBJ2-1; 9 positions agree with TRBD2. After removal of 3 bases from V and 3 bases from J, the junction contained 9 bases not matched to a gene. This CDR3 has 17 residues. Germline values: CDR1 SEHNR, CDR2 FQNEAQ (reference sequence). This CDR3 reads CASSFGTSRSNYNEQFF. The CDR3 DNA reads as TGTGCCAGCAGCTTCGGGACTAGCCGGTCGAACTACAATGAGCAGTTCTTC.

The chain is built from TRBV6-5 and TRBJ2-1; 11 nucleotides match TRBD2. V trimming: 4 bases; J trimming: 4 bases; junction bases outside the gene matches: 6. Per the germline V gene, CDR1 is MNHEY and CDR2 is SVGAGI. This CDR3 comprises 16 residues. As DNA, the CDR3 is TGTGCCAGCAGTTTGAGCCTAGCGGGGGGTTACAATGAGCAGTTCTTC. It translates to CASSLSLAGGYNEQFF.